Sequencing of this T cell receptor (beta chain) was carried out in a study of radiation and T cells in renal cell carcinoma. Comments on this clone: No antigen is known for it.

Germline values: CDR1 LNHDA, CDR2 SQIVND (reference sequence). With V trimmed by 1 base and J by 6 bases, 5 bases remained unmatched. This CDR3 is 15 amino acids long. General observations from the study: From baseline, blood top tumor clonotypes peaked at 2 weeks post-radiation. Pretreatment tumor biopsies were lacking, so baseline clonotypes are unknown.

Regarding time point: blood 4 weeks post-SBRT, at nephrectomy. Treatment indicated: 15 Gy SBRT to primary tumor, nephrectomy 4 weeks later. Nephrectomy followed 15 Gy stereotactic body radiation by 4 weeks. Clear cell pathology was present in this patient's renal cell carcinoma. TCRdb's table, derived via immunoSEQ multiplex PCR, lists solely in-frame clones and lacks some. The sample includes about 62,000 clones, about 83% seen only once; the top ten take around 6.8%. The specimen comprised blood, sampled from a patient whose treatment included radiotherapy and nephrectomy. The TCR sequence derives from a man aged 60-69 years with renal cell carcinoma. J is TRBJ2-2 and V is TRBV19, with 7 nucleotides matching TRBD1. CDR3 bases: TGTGCCAGTAGTATAGGACAGGGATCTTCCGGGGAGCTGTTTTTT. This translates into CASSIGQGSSGELFF.